The clone carrying this TCR beta chain was picked up a small number of times. Its target is not known. This sample is part of a study of T-cell memory formation after mild COVID-19. Study-level background: Across donors, TCR clusters were largely donor specific.

Germline V gene data show CDR1 as MNHEY and CDR2 as SVGAGI. V was clipped by 10 bases and J by 0 bases, with 7 bases between them. This CDR3 has 13 amino acids. Notes on the study in general: Second-wave clones reaching peak frequency on day 37 lacked confirmed SARS-CoV-2 specificity. Balance between CD4 and CD8 was seen in clones contracting day 15 to 85, and a CD4+ lean was seen in later expanders. CD4+ contracting clones were found mainly in CM and EM, and CD8+ ones in EMRA.

One entry per CDR3 protein, called by TCRdb with MiXCR from the 5' RACE reads. The sample has around 300,000 distinct CDR3 sequences, roughly 13% seen once. This receptor was taken from a man younger than 35 who had mild COVID-19 (a few samples of this study predate the infection). Cell type and time point are not known. Source material: PBMCs or a T cell subset sorted from them (not recorded which). The rearrangement joins TRBV6-5 to TRBJ1-6; unclear D gene. The chain's CDR3 is CATTYSYNSPLHF. CDR3 sequence (DNA): TGTGCCACAACTTACTCCTATAATTCACCCCTCCACTTT.